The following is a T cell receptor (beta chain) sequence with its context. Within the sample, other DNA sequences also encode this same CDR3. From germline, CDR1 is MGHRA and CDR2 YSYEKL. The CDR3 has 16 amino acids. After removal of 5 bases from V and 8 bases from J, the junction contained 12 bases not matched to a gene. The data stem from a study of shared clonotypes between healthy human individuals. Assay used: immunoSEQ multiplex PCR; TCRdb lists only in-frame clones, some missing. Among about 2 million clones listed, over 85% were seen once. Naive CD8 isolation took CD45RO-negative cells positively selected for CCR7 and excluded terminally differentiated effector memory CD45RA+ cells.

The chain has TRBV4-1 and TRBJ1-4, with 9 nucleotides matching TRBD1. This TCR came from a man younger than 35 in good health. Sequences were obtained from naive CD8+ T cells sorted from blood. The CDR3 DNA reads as TGCGCCAGCAGCTATACCCCGGGACAGGGAAAGGAAAAACTGTTTTTT. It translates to CASSYTPGQGKEKLFF.